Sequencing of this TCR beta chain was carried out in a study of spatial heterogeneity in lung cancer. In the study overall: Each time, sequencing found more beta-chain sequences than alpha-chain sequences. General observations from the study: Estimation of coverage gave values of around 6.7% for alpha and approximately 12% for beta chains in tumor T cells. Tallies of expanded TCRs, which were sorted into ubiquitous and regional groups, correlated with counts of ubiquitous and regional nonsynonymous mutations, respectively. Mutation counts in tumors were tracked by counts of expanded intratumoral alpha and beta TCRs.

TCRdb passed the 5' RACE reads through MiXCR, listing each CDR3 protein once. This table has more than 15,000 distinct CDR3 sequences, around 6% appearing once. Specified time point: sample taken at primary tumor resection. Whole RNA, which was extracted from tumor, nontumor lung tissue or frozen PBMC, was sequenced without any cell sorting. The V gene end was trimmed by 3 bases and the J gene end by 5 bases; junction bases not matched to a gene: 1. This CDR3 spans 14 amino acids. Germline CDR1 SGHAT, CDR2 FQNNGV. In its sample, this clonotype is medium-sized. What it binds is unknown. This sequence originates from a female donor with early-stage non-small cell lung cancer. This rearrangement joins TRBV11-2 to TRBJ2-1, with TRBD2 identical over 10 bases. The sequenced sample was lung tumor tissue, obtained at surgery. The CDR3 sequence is CASSFGTSDNEQFF. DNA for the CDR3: TGTGCCAGCAGCTTCGGGACTAGCGACAATGAGCAGTTCTTC.